The source of this T cell receptor beta chain is a study of cytomegalovirus exposure and HLA in healthy donors. For the study at large: The use of the same platform for the approximately 130 validation repertoires and the 666 first-cohort repertoires was reported by a later analysis.

Overall study results and limits: The authors enumerated roughly 180 TCR beta chains as linked to cytomegalovirus. TCR sequences were mostly rare, though some public TCRs occurred in many donors.

The CDR3 loop spans 11 amino acids. The V gene lost 7 bases and the J gene lost 6 bases, with 7 bases spanning the gap. CDR1 SGDLS and CDR2 YYNGEE come from the germline V gene. Comments on this clone: Its antigen is still unknown.

Assay used: immunoSEQ multiplex PCR; TCRdb lists only in-frame clones, some missing. Of 160,000 or so clones listed, approximately 81% were seen once; the top ten hold roughly a tenth. This chain connects TRBV9 to TRBJ1-4, with D hard to call. This clonotype was obtained from a young man in good health and CMV-seropositive. Sequenced: PBMCs. In nucleotides, the CDR3 is TGTGCCAGCGGGAGTGATGAAAAACTGTTTTTT. Translating it yields CASGSDEKLFF.